Presented here are 17 T cell receptor beta chains from one specimen sequenced in a study of cytomegalovirus exposure and HLA in healthy donors. TCRdb's table, derived via immunoSEQ multiplex PCR, lists solely in-frame clones and lacks some. The data hold 65,000 to 90,000 clones, with around 90% observed a single time. The sample comprised PBMCs. These receptor sequences come from a woman aged 18-29 years in good health and CMV-seropositive.

V and J are TRBV30 and TRBJ1-2; weak D call: TRBD1 (5 bases). The CDR3 loop spans 13 amino acids. The V end was cut by 5 bases, the J end by 3 bases, with 13 bases between. The V gene's germline CDR1 is GTSNPN and CDR2 SVGIG (reference sequence). DNA of the CDR3: TGTGCCTGGGGGCCCGACAGCTACTATGGCTACACCTTC. Its translation is CAWGPDSYYGYTF.

The gene calls are TRBV28 and TRBJ1-4; 7 bases are shared with TRBD1. The V gene's germline CDR1 is MDHEN and CDR2 SYDVKM. Losses at the gene ends were 2 bases for V and 0 bases for J; bases not matched to a gene: 0. This CDR3 has 15 amino acids. CDR3 bases: TGTGCCAGCAGTTTACAGGGGGCAACTAATGAAAAACTGTTTTTT. This translates into CASSLQGATNEKLFF.

Regarding this clone: A read error may produce the germline difference seen at one junction end. The same CDR3 is also encoded by other DNA sequences in this sample. The V gene is TRBV15, the J gene TRBJ2-2; D may be TRBD1 (6 bases). The V gene's germline CDR1 is LNHNV and CDR2 YYDKDF (reference sequence). This CDR3 comprises 16 residues. CDR3 nucleotide sequence: TGTGCCTCCAGGGACAAAACCTCAGGGGACACCGGGGAGCTGTTTTTT. Amino acids: CASRDKTSGDTGELFF.

The J gene is TRBJ2-3, the V gene TRBV27; TRBD1 might be the D (5 bases). Between the trimmed V and J ends, which lost 5 bases and 3 bases, there was a span of 12 bases. The CDR3 loop spans 14 amino acids. From germline, CDR1 is MNHEY and CDR2 SMNVEV (reference sequence). This CDR3 reads CASSGAGPTDTQYF. In DNA, the CDR3 is TGTGCCAGCAGTGGGGCAGGACCGACAGATACGCAGTATTTT.

The rearrangement links TRBV7-2 to TRBJ2-1; 9 positions agree with TRBD2. Germline V gene sequence: CDR1 SGHTA, CDR2 FQGNSA. The V and J ends lost 2 bases and 11 bases, in that order; junction bases with no gene match: 4. There are 13 residues in the CDR3. This CDR3 reads CASSLLRGGQQFF. DNA for the CDR3: TGTGCCAGCAGCTTATTGCGGGGGGGCCAGCAGTTCTTC.

This chain links TRBV11-2 with TRBJ2-5, with 7 bases fitting TRBD1. The CDR3 totals 14 residues. Germline V gene sequence: CDR1 SGHAT, CDR2 FQNNGV. J gave up 5 bases and V 3 bases, and 6 bases lay outside the gene matches. The chain's CDR3 is CASSFLPGGETQYF. For the CDR3, the DNA is TGTGCCAGCAGCTTCCTACCAGGGGGTGAGACCCAGTACTTC.

The V and J genes are TRBV19 and TRBJ2-3; TRBD2 matches 11 bases. The CDR3 is made up of 17 amino acids. CDR1 and CDR2 (germline): LNHDA, SQIVND (reference sequence). Trimming cost V 5 bases and J 0 bases; bases outside gene matches: 7. The CDR3 protein is CASSLLAGVGSTDTQYF. In DNA form, the CDR3 reads TGTGCCAGTAGTCTACTAGCGGGGGTAGGGAGCACAGATACGCAGTATTTT.

The chain uses TRBV6-4 and TRBJ2-3, with 12 bases aligning to TRBD2. J lost 3 bases, V lost 2 bases, and 0 bases had no gene match. The CDR3 sequence is 15 residues long. Germline values: CDR1 MRHNA, CDR2 SNTAGT. The CDR3 bases are TGTGCCAGCAGTGACGGGACTAGCGGGACAGATACGCAGTATTTT. Encoded protein: CASSDGTSGTDTQYF.

V gene TRBV9 combines with J gene TRBJ2-3, with 8 bases fitting TRBD2. Germline assignment: CDR1 SGDLS and CDR2 YYNGEE. The CDR3 has 15 amino acids. Trimming cost V 0 bases and J 4 bases; bases outside gene matches: 4. CDR3 sequence reads: CASSVAGGFADTQYF. CDR3 nucleotide sequence: TGTGCCAGCAGCGTAGCGGGGGGGTTTGCAGATACGCAGTATTTT.

This clone was seen a few times. This chain links TRBV28 with TRBJ2-7; the D gene is possibly TRBD2 (5 bases). The V and J ends lost 8 bases and 2 bases respectively, with 10 bases between them. The CDR3 consists of 12 residues. Germline CDR1 is MDHEN and CDR2 is SYDVKM. As DNA, the CDR3 is TGTGCCAGCTTCCGGGGTCCCTACGAGCAGTACTTC. Translation gives CASFRGPYEQYF.

The CDR3 DNA reads TGTGCCAGCGGGGCGGGAACCAACACCGGGGAGCTGTTTTTT. It codes for CASGAGTNTGELFF. The rearrangement joins TRBV5-5 to TRBJ2-2, with a tentative D call TRBD2 (6 bases). Germline CDR1 is SGHKS and CDR2 is YYEKEE (reference sequence). The V end was cut by 7 bases, the J end by 2 bases, with 12 bases between. This CDR3 has 14 amino acids.

This clone came up once. The J gene is TRBJ1-5, the V gene TRBV7-2; unclear D gene. Germline V gene lookup returns CDR1 SGHTA and CDR2 FQGNSA. CDR3 size: 16 residues. Trimming cost V 5 bases and J 2 bases, with 16 bases left between them. The CDR3, as DNA: TGTGCCAGCAGCCCAGAAGGTATGGGCGGCAATCAGCCCCAGCATTTT. Protein sequence: CASSPEGMGGNQPQHF.

V usage is TRBV6-1 and J usage is TRBJ1-1; TRBD1 is a possible D gene (5 bases). Trimming cost V 2 bases and J 5 bases, with 9 bases left between them. From germline, CDR1 is MNHNS and CDR2 SASEGT. There are 13 residues in the CDR3. The CDR3 DNA sequence: TGTGCCAGCAGTGAATTTGGGGGGACTGAAGCTTTCTTT. Amino acid sequence: CASSEFGGTEAFF.

This clone has only one observation. The genes are TRBV6-5 and TRBJ1-1, with D tentatively TRBD1 (5 bases). The CDR3 totals 15 residues. Germline CDR1 MNHEY, CDR2 SVGAGI. Trimming stripped 2 bases from V and 0 bases from J, with 10 bases between. CDR3 residues: CASSYRQLMNTEAFF. In DNA form, the CDR3 reads TGTGCCAGCAGTTACCGACAGCTCATGAACACTGAAGCTTTCTTT.

The gene calls are TRBV10-1 and TRBJ2-5; 13 nucleotides align to TRBD2. The CDR3 runs to 16 residues. Looked up from germline, CDR1 is WNHNN and CDR2 is SYGVQD (reference sequence). After removal of 4 bases from V and 5 bases from J, the junction contained 7 bases not matched to a gene. CDR3 sequence: CASSGTSGGPGETQYF. The DNA for the CDR3 is TGCGCCAGCAGTGGGACTAGCGGGGGCCCCGGGGAGACCCAGTACTTC.

The V call is TRBV9, the J call TRBJ1-2; tentatively, D is TRBD1 (5 bases). Per the germline V gene, CDR1 is SGDLS and CDR2 is YYNGEE. V shed 4 bases and J shed 7 bases, with 17 bases lying between them. This CDR3 is built from 14 residues. CDR3: CASSLLGGWGGYTF. In DNA form, the CDR3 reads TGTGCCAGCAGCCTCCTCGGGGGTTGGGGTGGCTACACCTTC.

The chain combines TRBV5-4 with TRBJ1-2; D is ambiguous. CDR1 and CDR2 from the germline V gene are SGHNT and YYREEE (reference sequence). V was trimmed by 1 base and J by 4 bases, leaving 11 bases between them. The CDR3 covers 14 residues. This chain's CDR3 is CASSLRGSGYGYTF. CDR3 bases: TGTGCCAGCAGCTTGCGAGGGTCTGGCTATGGCTACACCTTC.